One sample yielded the 29 T cell receptor beta chains listed below, sequenced in a study of blood T cells in healthy people across ages. For the second PCR, which ran for about 6 to 12 cycles, a sample-barcoded 5' primer and a J-beta primer mix were used. MiXCR, applied by TCRdb to the 5' RACE reads, yields one record per CDR3 protein. The repertoire holds around 870,000 distinct CDR3 sequences, with around 28% as singletons. The material sequenced was blood. Receptors were obtained from a woman older than 75 in good health.

This clonotype was found many times. The chain is built from TRBV10-3 and TRBJ2-5; 8 nucleotides line up with TRBD1. There are 15 residues in the CDR3. Germline V gene data show CDR1 as ENHRY and CDR2 as SYGVKD. V shed 2 bases and J 3 bases; nucleotides not matched to a gene: 5. The DNA of the CDR3 is TGTGCCATCAGTGAGCGATGGACAGGGAAAGAGACCCAGTACTTC. Its protein is CAISERWTGKETQYF.

The chain is built from TRBV12-3 or TRBV12-4 and TRBJ1-1, with 8 positions matching TRBD1. V lost 5 bases, J lost 14 bases, and 16 bases stayed unmatched. The CDR3 consists of 14 residues. The CDR3 loop is CASSPRQGLDLTFF. The CDR3 region has the DNA TGTGCCAGCAGTCCACGACAGGGGTTGGATCTGACGTTCTTT.

The sample holds many counts of this clonotype. This sequence joins TRBV12-3 or TRBV12-4 and TRBJ2-1; 16 positions match TRBD2. The length of the CDR3 is 16 residues. V lost 6 bases, J lost 10 bases, and 9 bases stayed unmatched. The CDR3 DNA sequence: TGTGCCAGCAGATTCGGGACTAGCGGGGGGGCAAAGGAGCAGTTCTTC. This sequence encodes CASRFGTSGGAKEQFF.

A few counts support this clonotype. This rearrangement joins TRBV5-1 to TRBJ1-1; TRBD1 is a possible D gene (5 bases). The CDR3 is 15 amino acids. Germline assignment: CDR1 SGHRS and CDR2 YFSETQ. V dropped 3 bases and J dropped 4 bases, with 16 bases sitting between them. CDR3 in amino acids: CASSSRDPEGTEAFF. The CDR3 nucleotides are TGCGCCAGCAGCTCCCGGGACCCGGAAGGCACTGAAGCTTTCTTT. Complete variable domain (other parts from reference TRBV5-1 and TRBJ1-1): KAGVTQTPRYLIKTRGQQVTLSCSPISGHRSVSWYQQTPGQGLQFLFEYFSETQRNKGNFPGRFSGRQFSNSRSEMNVSTLELGDSALYLCASSSRDPEGTEAFFGQGTRLTVV.

The table lists this clonotype with many counts. This rearrangement joins TRBV5-1 to TRBJ2-5; 7 nucleotides line up with TRBD1. V dropped 3 bases and J dropped 2; count of bases not matched to a gene: 4. Germline CDR1 SGHRS, CDR2 YFSETQ. This CDR3 is built from 14 residues. The CDR3 region is CASSSGQIQETQYF. DNA of the CDR3: TGCGCCAGCAGCTCGGGACAGATACAAGAGACCCAGTACTTC.

This clonotype was seen only a few times. The chain recombines TRBV30 with TRBJ1-1; the D is unclear. The CDR3 covers 14 residues. CDR1 is GTSNPN and CDR2 is SVGIG in the germline V gene (reference sequence). Trimming shortened V by 6 bases and J by 0 bases, and 14 bases separated the two germline ends. CDR3 residues: CACSASPMNTEAFF. The DNA of the CDR3 is TGTGCCTGCTCCGCGTCCCCCATGAACACTGAAGCTTTCTTT.

This clonotype occurred many times. This CDR3 reads CASSTQGNSYTF. The CDR3 nucleotides are TGCGCCAGCAGTACACAGGGGAATAGCTACACCTTC. The chain links TRBV10-2 to TRBJ1-2; 7 bases agree with TRBD1. Germline V CDR1 and CDR2: WSHSY, SAAADI. The CDR3 is made up of 12 amino acids. J gave up 9 bases and V 5 bases, and 6 bases lay outside the gene matches.

This clonotype was detected many times. V usage is TRBV4-1 and J usage is TRBJ2-1; tentatively, D is TRBD1 (6 bases). The germline V gene has CDR1 MGHRA and CDR2 YSYEKL. V was pared by 4 bases and J by 2 bases, with 9 bases between. The CDR3 is 14 residues long. The CDR3 DNA is TGCGCCAGCAGCCGGGGGCTGCCCTACAATGAGCAGTTCTTC. It codes for CASSRGLPYNEQFF.

This clonotype was counted between two and nine times. The DNA of the CDR3 is TGCAGTGCTAGAGCCCCAGGGAGTTACGGGGCACCCCTCCACTTT. Residues: CSARAPGSYGAPLHF. The V call is TRBV20-1, the J call TRBJ1-6; maybe TRBD1 (5 bases). Per the germline V gene, CDR1 is DFQATT and CDR2 is SNEGSKA (reference sequence). The V end was cut by 1 base, the J end by 11 bases, with 18 bases between. This CDR3 has 15 amino acids.

In its sample, this clonotype was seen many times. The V call is TRBV5-1, the J call TRBJ2-3, with D possibly being TRBD2 (6 bases). CDR3 length: 13 amino acids. CDR1 and CDR2 (germline): SGHRS, YFSETQ. The ends were cut back, 2 bases at V and 5 bases at J, with 9 bases in the middle. The CDR3 DNA sequence: TGCGCCAGCAGCTTTTCCGGGGGAGATACGCAGTATTTT. It translates to CASSFSGGDTQYF.

This clonotype was seen at least ten times. The V gene is TRBV7-2, the J gene TRBJ2-5, with 8 bases matching TRBD1. Germline V gene sequence: CDR1 SGHTA, CDR2 FQGNSA. After removal of 3 bases from V and 5 bases from J, the junction contained 11 bases not matched to a gene. The CDR3 extends over 16 amino acids. For the CDR3, the DNA is TGTGCCAGCAGCTTTCTGGGGCAGGGGGCGCGGGAGACCCAGTACTTC. Encoded protein: CASSFLGQGARETQYF.

In the case of this clonotype: A much more abundant neighbour one base away suggests this may be a read error. V and J are TRBV7-2 and TRBJ2-3, with TRBD2 matching 11 bases. The CDR3 has 19 residues. Germline CDR1 is SGHTA and CDR2 is FQGNSA. CDR3 residues: CASNLGKLGLAGGKDTQYF. The DNA of the CDR3 is TGTGCCAGCAACTTAGGGAAATTAGGGCTAGCGGGGGGAAAAGATACGCAGTATTTT.

As to this clonotype: The missing conserved phenylalanine or tryptophan at the end of this CDR3 makes a read error likely. The gene calls are TRBV6-6 and TRBJ2-4; 7 bases fit TRBD1. The closer fit of TRBJ2-7 to the DNA end suggests the J call may be wrong. The germline gives CDR1 MNHNY, CDR2 SVGAGI (reference sequence). The CDR3 loop spans 15 amino acids. The CDR3 reads CASSSRQGYSFEQYL. The DNA of the CDR3 is TGTGCCAGCAGCTCGAGACAGGGTTACTCCTTCGAGCAGTACCTC.

The table lists this clonotype with many counts. V gene TRBV2 combines with J gene TRBJ2-1; 11 bases line up with TRBD2. V trimming: 6 bases; J trimming: 4 bases; junction bases outside the gene matches: 5. The CDR3 extends over 15 amino acids. CDR1 SNHLY and CDR2 FYNNEI come from the germline V gene. This CDR3 is CASSVAGGRYNEQFF. As DNA, the CDR3 is TGTGCCAGCAGCGTAGCGGGGGGGCGGTACAATGAGCAGTTCTTC.

This clonotype occurred once. A read error may explain this, as a much larger clone is one base away. The CDR3 carries no conserved terminal phenylalanine or tryptophan, so it likely arises from a read error. The chain combines TRBV7-2 with TRBJ2-1; possibly TRBD2 for D (6 bases). V shed 3 bases and J shed 5 bases, with 11 bases lying between them. Germline V CDR1 and CDR2: SGHTA, FQGNSA. There are 14 residues in the CDR3. The DNA for the CDR3 is TGTGCCAGCAGCTTGGGGCGGGGTAACAATGAGCAGTTCTGC. This gives the protein CASSLGRGNNEQFC.

About this clonotype: This sequence may be a read error, since a much larger clone differs from it by one base. The CDR3 reads CASGLGTTETQCF. Here the CDR3 DNA reads TGTGCTAGTGGTTTGGGGACTACAGAGACCCAGTGCTTC. This sequence joins TRBV12-5 and TRBJ2-5, with D possibly being TRBD2 (6 bases). Germline values: CDR1 LGHNT, CDR2 FRNRAP. There are 13 residues in the CDR3.

This clonotype was counted only a few times. The rearrangement joins TRBV4-2 to TRBJ2-1, with 11 bases matching TRBD2. The germline CDR1 and CDR2 sequences are LGHNA and YNFKEQ. The CDR3 sequence is 17 residues long. V dropped 6 bases and J dropped 5; count of bases not matched to a gene: 12. Here the CDR3 DNA reads TGTGCCAGCAGTTTAGCGGGGGGGCCTAAGGGCAACAATGAGCAGTTCTTC. Translated, it gives CASSLAGGPKGNNEQFF.

The chain recombines TRBV30 with TRBJ2-1, with D maybe TRBD2 (6 bases). The CDR3 runs to 16 residues. The V end was cut by 3 bases, the J end by 7 bases, with 22 bases between. Per the germline V gene, CDR1 is GTSNPN and CDR2 is SVGIG (reference sequence). The CDR3 DNA is TGTGCCTGGAGGGGAGGCCCTCTACTCCGTGCAAATGAGCAGTTCTTC. Amino acid sequence: CAWRGGPLLRANEQFF.

This clonotype was seen ten or more times. The chain joins TRBV7-2 to TRBJ1-6; 7 bases fit TRBD1. The V segment lost 7 bases and the J segment 7 bases; nucleotides outside the gene matches: 16. The CDR3 has 17 residues. The germline gives CDR1 SGHTA, CDR2 FQGNSA. The CDR3 is CASTRTPSGQNNSPLHF. CDR3 in DNA: TGTGCCAGCACCCGAACACCCTCGGGACAGAACAATTCACCCCTCCACTTT.

This clonotype was detected ten times or more. The J gene is TRBJ2-7, the V gene TRBV5-1; the match to TRBD2 covers 12 bases. V gave up 0 bases and J gave up 5 bases; unmatched junction bases: 6. Germline V gene data show CDR1 as SGHRS and CDR2 as YFSETQ. CDR3 length equals 16 residues. The CDR3 region is CASSLVLAGGPHEQYF. CDR3 sequence (DNA): TGCGCCAGCAGCTTGGTTCTAGCGGGGGGGCCCCACGAGCAGTACTTC.

The rearrangement uses TRBV5-6 and TRBJ2-7; D not certain. Per the germline V gene, CDR1 is SGHDT and CDR2 is YYEEEE. The CDR3 is 11 residues long. Trimming took off 4 bases at V and 4 bases at J, with 6 bases between the two ends. DNA for the CDR3: TGTGCCAGCAGCACCTTATACGAGCAGTACTTC. Its translation: CASSTLYEQYF. Looking up the rest from reference TRBV5-6 and TRBJ2-7 gives the full variable domain: DAGVTQSPTHLIKTRGQQVTLRCSPKSGHDTVSWYQQALGQGPQFIFQYYEEEERQRGNFPDRFSGHQFPNYSSELNVNALLLGDSALYLCASSTLYEQYFGPGTRLTVT.

This clonotype came up many times. The chain links TRBV7-2 to TRBJ1-2; no definite D call. Per germline, CDR1 SGHTA and CDR2 FQGNSA. The CDR3 runs to 14 residues. Trimming stripped 6 bases from V and 3 bases from J, with 14 bases between. CDR3 sequence: CASSPYREYYGYTF. CDR3 DNA: TGTGCCAGCAGTCCTTATAGGGAGTACTATGGCTACACCTTC.

This clonotype was found many times. CDR3 DNA: TGCAGTGCTAGAACTAGCGGGGGGGGACCCACAGATACGCAGTATTTT. It translates to CSARTSGGGPTDTQYF. V usage is TRBV20-1 and J usage is TRBJ2-3, with 13 bases fitting TRBD2. V gave up 2 bases and J gave up 2 bases; unmatched junction bases: 4. Germline V CDR1 and CDR2: DFQATT, SNEGSKA (reference sequence). The CDR3 is made up of 16 amino acids.

Concerning this clonotype itself: A clone one base away is much larger, so this may be a read error. V gene TRBV18 combines with J gene TRBJ2-1; TRBD1 agrees at 9 bases. The CDR3 is 16 residues long. Germline values: CDR1 KGHSH, CDR2 LQKENI. For the CDR3, the DNA is TGTGCCAGCTCACAAACCCGGGACAGGGTTCATAGTGAGCGGTTCTTC. Its protein is CASSQTRDRVHSERFF. Complete variable domain (other parts from reference TRBV18 and TRBJ2-1): NAGVMQNPRHLVRRRGQEARLRCSPMKGHSHVYWYRQLPEEGLKFMVYLQKENIIDESGMPKERFSAEFPKEGPSILRIQQVVRGDSAAYFCASSQTRDRVHSERFFGPGTRLTVL.

In regard to this clonotype: A single base separates this from a much larger clone, so it may be a read error. V usage is TRBV7-9 and J usage is TRBJ1-2; 7 bases fit TRBD1. The germline CDR1 and CDR2 sequences are SEHNR and FQNEAQ (reference sequence). The CDR3 length is 15 residues. CDR3 coding DNA: TGTGCCAGCAGCCCAGGGACAGAACTTAACTATAGCTACACCTTC. Its protein product is CASSPGTELNYSYTF. The entire variable domain, with the rest obtained from reference TRBV7-9 and TRBJ1-2, is as follows: DTGVSQNPRHKITKRGQNVTFRCDPISEHNRLYWYRQTLGQGPEFLTYFQNEAQLEKSRLLSDRFSAERPKGSFSTLEIQRTEQGDSAMYLCASSPGTELNYSYTFGSGTRLTVV.

The rearrangement links TRBV4-2 to TRBJ1-1, with TRBD1 as a possible D gene (6 bases). CDR3 size: 15 residues. Germline CDR1 reads LGHNA; CDR2 reads YNFKEQ. V gave up 4 bases and J gave up 3 bases, with 15 bases separating them. The CDR3 reads CASSPRRAGDTEAFF. The CDR3 DNA is TGTGCCAGCAGCCCCCGCCGGGCAGGGGACACTGAAGCTTTCTTT.

This clonotype was detected only once. The rearrangement uses TRBV19 and TRBJ2-5, with 9 nucleotides matching TRBD2. The DNA end is more similar to TRBJ2-7, so the J call may be wrong. Germline loops: CDR1 LNHDA, CDR2 SQIVND (reference sequence). CDR3 length equals 17 residues. The CDR3 loop is CASSIRLGGGAGYEQYF. The CDR3 DNA reads as TGTGCCAGTAGTATCCGCCTTGGCGGGGGGGCTGGATACGAGCAGTACTTC.

This clonotype was recorded many times. J is TRBJ2-7 and V is TRBV7-9, with 14 bases aligning to TRBD2. This CDR3 has 16 amino acids. CDR1 and CDR2 from the germline V gene are SEHNR and FQNEAQ (reference sequence). V was pared by 4 bases and J by 5 bases, with 7 bases of the junction left unmatched. The CDR3 DNA follows: TGTGCCAGCAGCTCCCGCGGGACTAGCGGGGGTGACGAGCAGTACTTC. It yields the protein CASSSRGTSGGDEQYF.

This clonotype was observed a handful of times. The chain employs TRBV2 and TRBJ1-6; D call uncertain. Germline lookup yields CDR1 SNHLY and CDR2 FYNNEI. V gave up 1 base and J gave up 7 bases, with 5 bases separating them. The length of the CDR3 is 13 residues. CDR3 bases: TGTGCCAGCAGTGAAGTGGACAATTCACCCCTCCACTTT. Amino acid sequence: CASSEVDNSPLHF.